These 19 T cell receptor beta chains share one sample of origin, sequenced in a study of blood T cell repertoires in COVID-19. The protocol was immunoSEQ multiplex PCR, while the TCRdb copy is restricted to in-frame clones and leaves out a portion. The table records some 71,000 clones, approximately 80% of them present only once. Sequences were obtained from peripheral blood. The receptors here all came from a man in his fifties with COVID-19, enrolled during active disease.

The rearrangement uses TRBV2 and TRBJ1-4; D gene uncertain. This CDR3 spans 16 amino acids. The V end was cut by 7 bases, the J end by 0 bases, with 15 bases between. Germline V gene sequence: CDR1 SNHLY, CDR2 FYNNEI. In DNA, the CDR3 is TGTGCCAGCACCTACGCGGGAGGTACAACTAATGAAAAACTGTTTTTT. Its protein product is CASTYAGGTTNEKLFF.

This sequence joins TRBV5-6 and TRBJ2-7; no clear D. Trimming removed 0 bases at V and 4 bases at J, with 8 bases between. Germline lookup yields CDR1 SGHDT and CDR2 YYEEEE. The CDR3 has 13 residues. CDR3 in DNA: TGTGCCAGCAGCTTGGAGGAGAAATACGAGCAGTACTTC. It specifies CASSLEEKYEQYF.

This clone was recorded a few times. The chain links TRBV9 to TRBJ1-2; D gene ambiguous. The CDR3 has 13 amino acids. The V end was cut by 3 bases, the J end by 11 bases, with 17 bases between. Looked up from germline, CDR1 is SGDLS and CDR2 is YYNGEE. CDR3 coding DNA: TGTGCCAGCAGCGGCCCCCCTCCGGGGTGGTACACCTTC. Translation gives CASSGPPPGWYTF.

The chain has TRBV19 and TRBJ1-5, with D possibly being TRBD1 (6 bases). V lost 7 bases and J 0 bases, leaving 13 bases between the germline ends. There are 15 residues in the CDR3. The germline gives CDR1 LNHDA, CDR2 SQIVND (reference sequence). The CDR3 DNA sequence: TGTGCCAGTACGGGAACAGGGACTAGCAATCAGCCCCAGCATTTT. As protein: CASTGTGTSNQPQHF.

The chain has TRBV19 and TRBJ1-2, with D perhaps matching TRBD1 (5 bases). The CDR3 covers 15 residues. V shed 3 bases and J shed 1 base, with 12 bases lying between them. Germline V gene sequence: CDR1 LNHDA, CDR2 SQIVND (reference sequence). The CDR3 reads CASSIWKTVNYGYTF. CDR3 in DNA: TGTGCCAGTAGTATTTGGAAGACAGTTAACTATGGCTACACCTTC.

The V gene is TRBV27, the J gene TRBJ1-2; 7 bases align to TRBD1. V was clipped by 3 bases and J by 8 bases; unmatched bases: 12. CDR3 length: 15 residues. Germline V gives CDR1 MNHEY, CDR2 SMNVEV (reference sequence). The CDR3 region has the DNA TGTGCCAGCAGTTTTAGTTTGCAGGGGGTGGGCGGCTACACCTTC. Translation: CASSFSLQGVGGYTF.

This clone was found once. The chain recombines TRBV27 with TRBJ1-5; TRBD1 is a possible D gene (5 bases). The V gene lost 0 bases and the J gene lost 2 bases, with 8 bases spanning the gap. This CDR3 has 15 amino acids. The V gene's germline CDR1 is MNHEY and CDR2 SMNVEV (reference sequence). CDR3 sequence reads: CASSLSGGGNQPQHF. The CDR3 DNA sequence: TGTGCCAGCAGTTTATCCGGGGGAGGCAATCAGCCCCAGCATTTT.

A single count supports this clone. The chain has TRBV19 and TRBJ1-3; D uncertain. The CDR3 is 14 amino acids. The germline V gene has CDR1 LNHDA and CDR2 SQIVND (reference sequence). Trimming left V 3 bases short and J 3 bases short, with 9 bases between. The DNA of the CDR3 is TGTGCCAGTAGTATCGGAGGGATTGGAAACACCATATATTTT. It is translated as CASSIGGIGNTIYF.

The chain is built from TRBV2 and TRBJ1-2; 8 nucleotides agree with TRBD1. V lost 6 bases to trimming and J lost 3 bases; unmatched junction nucleotides: 15. The CDR3 runs 17 residues. CDR1 is SNHLY and CDR2 is FYNNEI in the germline V gene. The CDR3 coding sequence is TGTGCCAGCAGCCCAGATGGACCGGGACAGGCTTACTATGGCTACACCTTC. The encoded protein is CASSPDGPGQAYYGYTF.

The chain joins TRBV6-5 to TRBJ2-7; D ambiguous. Looked up from germline, CDR1 is MNHEY and CDR2 is SVGAGI. Trimming shortened V by 8 bases and J by 1 base, and 18 bases separated the two germline ends. The CDR3 contains 15 residues. For the CDR3, the DNA is TGTGCCAGCCGTCCCCCGTACCTAACGTCCTACGAGCAGTACTTC. Protein: CASRPPYLTSYEQYF.

The CDR3 reads CASSLARAKNIQYF. The CDR3 nucleotides read TGTGCCAGCAGCTTAGCCAGAGCCAAAAACATTCAGTACTTC. The chain uses TRBV11-2 and TRBJ2-4, with no clear D. The CDR3 loop spans 14 amino acids. Per the germline V gene, CDR1 is SGHAT and CDR2 is FQNNGV. The V end was cut by 1 base, the J end by 0 bases, with 4 bases between.

This clone was found once. The gene calls are TRBV5-1 and TRBJ2-2, with D perhaps TRBD2 (6 bases). The CDR3 has 17 residues. V lost 4 bases, J lost 5 bases, and 21 bases lay in between. CDR1 and CDR2 from the germline V gene are SGHRS and YFSETQ. CDR3 DNA: TGCGCCAGCAGCCCCACCCGGGATGCGGGGTGGACCGGGGAGCTGTTTTTT. It encodes CASSPTRDAGWTGELFF.

The V call is TRBV15, the J call TRBJ1-1; D is undetermined. V dropped 0 bases and J dropped 6 bases, with 8 bases sitting between them. The length of the CDR3 is 13 residues. CDR1 and CDR2 from the germline V gene are LNHNV and YYDKDF (reference sequence). The CDR3 coding sequence is TGTGCCACCAGCAGAGATCGGGTTGCTGAAGCTTTCTTT. This gives the protein CATSRDRVAEAFF.

This chain uses TRBV7-9 with TRBJ2-2, with D possibly matching TRBD1 (5 bases). The CDR3 totals 14 residues. Germline V gene data show CDR1 as SEHNR and CDR2 as FQNEAQ (reference sequence). With 3 bases removed from V and 6 bases from J, the gap between germline ends came to 11 bases. The CDR3 nucleotides are TGTGCCAGCAGCTTCCCCCCAGGGTCCGGGGAGCTGTTTTTT. It is translated as CASSFPPGSGELFF.

This chain joins TRBV6-1 and TRBJ1-3; D is ambiguous. The CDR3 sequence is 14 residues long. Germline CDR1 is MNHNS and CDR2 is SASEGT. V dropped 0 bases and J dropped 4 bases, with 7 bases sitting between them. CDR3 residues: CASSEALTGNTIYF. CDR3 nucleotide sequence: TGTGCCAGCAGTGAAGCGCTAACCGGAAACACCATATATTTT.

This clone was seen just once. The V call is TRBV3-1 (or the pseudogene TRBV3-2), the J call TRBJ1-6; no clear D gene. The CDR3 length is 17 residues. Germline V CDR1 and CDR2: LGHDT, YNNKEL (reference sequence). Trimming took off 4 bases at V and 8 bases at J, with 21 bases between the two ends. The CDR3 loop is CASSPRGRRVNHSPLHF. The DNA of the CDR3 is TGTGCCAGCAGCCCTAGAGGTCGCAGAGTTAACCATTCACCCCTCCACTTT.

CDR3 in amino acids: CSGIIGGAGEKLFF. As DNA, the CDR3 is TGCAGCGGCATAATTGGGGGGGCCGGTGAAAAACTGTTTTTT. V and J are TRBV29-1 and TRBJ1-4; perhaps TRBD1 as D (6 bases). The CDR3 covers 14 residues. The V end lost 7 bases, the J end lost 7 bases, and 19 bases lay between the germline ends. Germline CDR1 SQVTM, CDR2 ANQGSEA.

This sequence joins TRBV12-5 and TRBJ1-5; TRBD1 aligns across 7 bases. The germline V gene encodes CDR1 LGHNT and CDR2 FRNRAP. The junction had 11 bases not matched to a gene; V was cut back by 7 bases and J by 5 bases. The CDR3 length is 15 residues. The CDR3 DNA reads as TGTGCTAGTGTTGAAAGGACAGGTGTTTATCAGCCCCAGCATTTT. This encodes CASVERTGVYQPQHF. Full variable domain (remainder filled in from reference TRBV12-5 and TRBJ1-5): DARVTQTPRHKVTEMGQEVTMRCQPILGHNTVFWYRQTMMQGLELLAYFRNRAPLDDSGMPKDRFSAEMPDATLATLKIQPSEPRDSAVYFCASVERTGVYQPQHFGDGTRLSIL.

This clone was seen a single time. This rearrangement joins TRBV20-1 to TRBJ2-2; 7 bases map to TRBD2. The CDR3 has 17 amino acids. CDR1 is DFQATT and CDR2 is SNEGSKA in the germline V gene (reference sequence). V lost 3 bases and J lost 1; bases outside the gene matches: 11. In nucleotides, the CDR3 is TGCAGTGCTAGTGTAAACGACGGGGGGAGGAACACCGGGGAGCTGTTTTTT. Translation: CSASVNDGGRNTGELFF.